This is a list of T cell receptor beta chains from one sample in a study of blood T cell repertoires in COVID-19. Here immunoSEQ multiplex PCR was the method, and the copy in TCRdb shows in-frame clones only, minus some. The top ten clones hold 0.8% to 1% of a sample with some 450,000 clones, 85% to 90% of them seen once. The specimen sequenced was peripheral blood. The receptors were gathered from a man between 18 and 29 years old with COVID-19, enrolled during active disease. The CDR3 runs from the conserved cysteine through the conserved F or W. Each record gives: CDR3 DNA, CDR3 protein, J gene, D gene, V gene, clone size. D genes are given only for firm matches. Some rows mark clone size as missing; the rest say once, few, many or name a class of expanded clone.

TGTGCCAGCAGCTCCCTGAGGAACACCAAGCAGTTCTTC | CASSSLRNTKQFF | TRBJ2-1 | - | TRBV7-2 | -
TGTGCCAGCAGTGAATCAAGGACAGCCTACAATGAGCAGTTCTTC | CASSESRTAYNEQFF | TRBJ2-1 | - | TRBV2 | once
TGTGCCAGCAGCTTGGGCGGCCGGGAAGGCTACACCTTC | CASSLGGREGYTF | TRBJ1-2 | - | TRBV5-5 | -
TGTGCCAGCTCACCAGAAGGGGCTGAAGCTTTCTTT | CASSPEGAEAFF | TRBJ1-1 | - | TRBV18 | -
TGTGCCAGCAGCTTGGAACCTAGCGGGGAAAGGGCCTACGAGCAGTACTTC | CASSLEPSGERAYEQYF | TRBJ2-7 | TRBD2 | TRBV11-2 | -
TGTGCCAGCTCACTTAGAGAGAGGGACTATGGCTACACCTTC | CASSLRERDYGYTF | TRBJ1-2 | - | TRBV18 | -
TGTGCCAGCAGCCCCCGGACTAGCGGTAACCAAGAGACCCAGTACTTC | CASSPRTSGNQETQYF | TRBJ2-5 | TRBD2 | TRBV7-9 | -
TGTGCCATATCTAGCGGGGGGGTATCAGATACGCAGTATTTT | CAISSGGVSDTQYF | TRBJ2-3 | TRBD2 | TRBV2 | once
TGTGCCAGCAGTCAAACCGGGACAGGGTGGACCTTC | CASSQTGTGWTF | TRBJ1-2 | TRBD1 | TRBV12-3/TRBV12-4 | -
TGTGCCAGCAACGAACTTGGTGAGCAGTTCTTC | CASNELGEQFF | TRBJ2-1 | - | TRBV6-6 | -
TGTGCCAGCAGCTTTGGACAGGGGGCGAGTGGCTACACCTTC | CASSFGQGASGYTF | TRBJ1-2 | TRBD1 | TRBV5-5 | -
TGTGCCAGCTCACTTCACCGGACAACCAAAACGAACACCGGGGAGCTGTTTTTT | CASSLHRTTKTNTGELFF | TRBJ2-2 | - | TRBV18 | -
TGTGCCCTGAACTTAGCGGGGGGGCCGGAGACCCAGTACTTC | CALNLAGGPETQYF | TRBJ2-5 | TRBD2 | TRBV10-3 | -
TGCGCCAGCAGCCCTACCGGTGGAGGCTCCTACGAGCAGTACTTC | CASSPTGGGSYEQYF | TRBJ2-7 | - | TRBV5-1 | once
TGTGCCAGCAGCCTGGGTGAAGACTTGGACAAGAGCTCCTACGAGCAGTACTTC | CASSLGEDLDKSSYEQYF | TRBJ2-7 | - | TRBV11-2 | -
TGTGCCAGCAGTTTGGGACTAGCGGGAGGTAACACCGGGGAGCTGTTTTTT | CASSLGLAGGNTGELFF | TRBJ2-2 | TRBD2 | TRBV27 | -
TGCGCCAGCAGCAAAGGACAGTTTACCTACGAGCAGTACTTC | CASSKGQFTYEQYF | TRBJ2-7 | - | TRBV4-1 | -
TGTGCCAGCAGCCGACAGGGGTCGGGTATCAACTATGGCTACACCTTC | CASSRQGSGINYGYTF | TRBJ1-2 | TRBD1 | TRBV5-6 | few
TGTGCCAGCAGCTTAGCGAGTGCTAGCGGGGGGGCATATACGCAGTATTTT | CASSLASASGGAYTQYF | TRBJ2-3 | TRBD2 | TRBV7-2 | -
TGTGCCAGCAGTTACATAGAAATCCGGACAGGGGATATACTGTTTTTT | CASSYIEIRTGDILFF | TRBJ1-4 | TRBD1 | TRBV6-2/TRBV6-3 | -
TGTGCCAGCAGCGTAGCTACACTAGCGGGAACGGGAGAGCAGTTCTTC | CASSVATLAGTGEQFF | TRBJ2-1 | TRBD2 | TRBV9 | -
TGTGCCAGCAGTGACAGGGCCTCCTATGGCTACACCTTC | CASSDRASYGYTF | TRBJ1-2 | - | TRBV2 | -
TGCGCCAGCAGCTTGGCTCTCAGGGGACACGAGCAGTACTTC | CASSLALRGHEQYF | TRBJ2-7 | - | TRBV5-1 | -
TGTGCCAGCAGCTTCCGGGGGTCACAGAAACGGGATGGCTACACCTTC | CASSFRGSQKRDGYTF | TRBJ1-2 | - | TRBV5-4 | -
TGTGCCACCGGCGAGGCAACTAATGAAAAACTGTTTTTT | CATGEATNEKLFF | TRBJ1-4 | - | TRBV24-1 | -
TGTGCCAGCAGCTTGGCCCAGGGGGTGGGAAACACCATATATTTT | CASSLAQGVGNTIYF | TRBJ1-3 | TRBD1 | TRBV5-6 | once
TGTGCCAGCAGCAAAATCGGCGGGAGTGAAACCTACGAGCAGTACTTC | CASSKIGGSETYEQYF | TRBJ2-7 | - | TRBV21-1 | -
TGTGCCAGTAGTTTACAGGGAAGCAATCAGCCCCAGCATTTT | CASSLQGSNQPQHF | TRBJ1-5 | - | TRBV19 | -
TGTGCCAGCAGCACCCCGGGAGGGATTTACGAGCAGTACTTC | CASSTPGGIYEQYF | TRBJ2-7 | TRBD2 | TRBV3-1/TRBV3-2 | -
TGTGCCAGCAGCCCAAACAGGCCCCAGCATTTT | CASSPNRPQHF | TRBJ1-5 | - | TRBV5-8 | -
TGTGCCTGGAGTTACGGCCGGGGGGGACTGTTTTTT | CAWSYGRGGLFF | TRBJ1-4 | - | TRBV30 | few
TGTGCCAGCAGCCCTCAGCGGGAGTCTAATGAGCAGTTCTTC | CASSPQRESNEQFF | TRBJ2-1 | TRBD2 | TRBV11-2 | -
TGTGCCAGCAGCTTAGATGGGGCTAGCACAGATACGCAGTATTTT | CASSLDGASTDTQYF | TRBJ2-3 | - | TRBV7-2 | once
TGCGCCAGCAGCTTGGCCGGGGACAGGGCAACTGAAGCTTTCTTT | CASSLAGDRATEAFF | TRBJ1-1 | TRBD1 | TRBV5-1 | -
TGTGCCAGCTCACCCGGGACAGGGGTTGAGGAGCAGTACTTC | CASSPGTGVEEQYF | TRBJ2-7 | TRBD1 | TRBV18 | -
TGTGCCAGCAGCTTAGAGGCGGGACTCTACAATGAGCAGTTCTTC | CASSLEAGLYNEQFF | TRBJ2-1 | - | TRBV7-3 | -
TGCGCCAGCAGCATTGGGTGGGACAGTGAAAAACTGTTTTTT | CASSIGWDSEKLFF | TRBJ1-4 | TRBD1 | TRBV5-1 | -